A selection of T cell receptor beta chains follows, all from one sample in a study of blood T cell repertoires in COVID-19. Sequencing was performed with immunoSEQ multiplex PCR; in TCRdb, only in-frame clones are kept and a portion is missing. The table records around 70,000 clones, 60% to 85% of them present only once. The source material was peripheral blood. The receptors shown here come from a man between 65 and 79 years old with acute or convalescent COVID-19. The CDR3 runs from the conserved cysteine through the conserved F or W. The D gene is left open where the match is weak. Clone size is not always given. Where it is, it says once, few, many or a class for expanded clones.

clone_size	v_call	d_call	j_call	cdr3_nt	cdr3_aa
NA	TRBV6-2/TRBV6-3	NA	TRBJ1-5	TGTGCCAGCAGCCGCGGGGGGGATAGCAATCAGCCCCAGCATTTT	CASSRGGDSNQPQHF
NA	TRBV7-9	TRBD2	TRBJ2-2	TGTGCCAGCAGCTTAGAGGATAGCGGGCCTTATACCGGGGAGCTGTTTTTT	CASSLEDSGPYTGELFF
NA	TRBV14	NA	TRBJ2-3	TGTGCCAGCAGCCAAAGACGGGGTCCTAGCACAGATACGCAGTATTTT	CASSQRRGPSTDTQYF
few	TRBV11-1	NA	TRBJ2-2	TGTGCCAGCAGCTTAGGGACAGCGAACACCGGGGAGCTGTTTTTT	CASSLGTANTGELFF
medium-sized	TRBV19	TRBD1	TRBJ2-2	TGTGCCAGTAGCCCGACCGGGACAGGGTCGGCCGGGGAGCTGTTTTTT	CASSPTGTGSAGELFF
NA	TRBV9	TRBD2	TRBJ2-7	TGTGCCAGCAGCGTATTCGGCGGGAGCTCCTACGAGCAGTACTTC	CASSVFGGSSYEQYF
NA	TRBV11-2	NA	TRBJ2-7	TGTGCCAGCAGCTCAGGTTTTAGCTCCTACGAGCAGTACTTC	CASSSGFSSYEQYF
NA	TRBV4-3	TRBD2	TRBJ2-7	TGCGCCAGCAGCCTCGGGAGGGACGAGCAGTACTTC	CASSLGRDEQYF
NA	TRBV6-6	TRBD2	TRBJ2-5	TGTGCCAGCAGATCAAGCGGGAGTGTGGGAGAGACCCAGTACTTC	CASRSSGSVGETQYF
NA	TRBV5-1	NA	TRBJ1-4	TGCGCCAGCAGCTCGGGAAATGAAAAACTGTTTTTT	CASSSGNEKLFF
many	TRBV19	TRBD2	TRBJ2-1	TGTGCCAGTAGCAGGACTAGCGGATATACGAATGAGCAGTTCTTC	CASSRTSGYTNEQFF
NA	TRBV6-5	NA	TRBJ1-2	TGTGCCAGCAGATCCGGGACATCCTATGGCTACACCTTC	CASRSGTSYGYTF
few	TRBV2	NA	TRBJ2-2	TGTGCCAGCACAAGAAGGACAGCCCTCACCGGGGAGCTGTTTTTT	CASTRRTALTGELFF